Following are 21 T cell receptor beta chains from one sample sequenced in a study of T-cell memory formation after mild COVID-19. TCRdb recomputed calls from the 5' RACE reads with MiXCR, one row per CDR3 protein. This sample yields roughly 250,000 distinct CDR3 sequences, of which about a sixth are seen a single time; approximately 3.6% belongs to the top ten. Sequencing input: PBMCs or a T cell subset sorted from them (not recorded which). The receptor set was obtained from a man between 18 and 29 years old who had mild COVID-19 (a few samples of this study predate the infection). Cell type and time point are not known.

This clonotype has ten or more counts. The J gene is TRBJ2-1, the V gene TRBV20-1; TRBD2 might be the D (7 bases). V lost 5 bases to trimming and J lost 5 bases, with 22 bases between them. CDR3 length: 16 amino acids. CDR1 and CDR2 (germline): DFQATT, SNEGSKA (reference sequence). CDR3 sequence: CSARHAGAIGDNEQFF. The CDR3 DNA reads TGCAGTGCTCGGCATGCGGGGGCCATTGGGGACAATGAGCAGTTCTTC.

This clonotype was counted a few times. V gene TRBV7-2 combines with J gene TRBJ1-5; TRBD1 agrees at 9 bases. CDR3 length equals 15 residues. The V gene's germline CDR1 is SGHTA and CDR2 FQGNSA. The V and J ends lost 5 bases and 3 bases, in that order; junction bases with no gene match: 5. This CDR3 is CASSPQGANNQPQHF. CDR3 sequence (DNA): TGTGCCAGCAGCCCACAGGGGGCTAACAATCAGCCCCAGCATTTT.

This clonotype came up a few times. The chain combines TRBV13 with TRBJ2-3; 11 bases agree with TRBD2. Germline CDR1 reads PRHDT; CDR2 reads FYEKMQ (reference sequence). This CDR3 region has 16 residues. The V gene end was trimmed by 3 bases and the J gene end by 1 base; junction bases not matched to a gene: 3. CDR3 residues: CASSFTTSGGTDTQYF. The CDR3, as DNA: TGTGCCAGCAGCTTCACGACTAGCGGGGGCACAGATACGCAGTATTTT.

The chain couples TRBV20-1 to TRBJ1-1, with D hard to call. The germline V and J ends were trimmed by 4 bases and 8 bases, with 17 bases remaining between them. CDR1 is DFQATT, CDR2 SNEGSKA, per germline (reference sequence). The CDR3 runs 13 residues. The CDR3 DNA reads as TGCAGTGCTAAAATCCCGGAGACACTAGAAGCTTTCTTT. This translates into CSAKIPETLEAFF.

The chain has TRBV12-3 or TRBV12-4 and TRBJ1-2; D is perhaps TRBD1 (5 bases). The CDR3 runs to 14 residues. Deletions cut 9 bases from V and 8 bases from J, with 22 bases between. The CDR3 nucleotides are TGTGCCAGTGGGACCCCGTATCTCAGGCCGGGCTACACCTTC. Protein: CASGTPYLRPGYTF.

This chain links TRBV5-1 with TRBJ2-5; no clear D gene. The CDR3 is 14 residues long. Trimming pared 1 base from V and 5 bases from J, leaving 12 bases between. The germline gives CDR1 SGHRS, CDR2 YFSETQ. The DNA of the CDR3 is TGCGCCAGCAGCTTGTACGGCAGTTCGGAGACCCAGTACTTC. Translation gives CASSLYGSSETQYF.

The DNA for the CDR3 is TGTGCCAGCAGTCTCGGGACCCCAGTCAGAGAGCCCCAGCATTTT. Protein: CASSLGTPVREPQHF. V is TRBV12-3 or TRBV12-4 and J is TRBJ1-5; weak D call: TRBD1 (5 bases). Trimming removed 5 bases from V and 8 bases from J, with 19 bases in between. The CDR3 loop spans 15 amino acids.

Only a few counts were recorded for this clonotype. V is TRBV4-2 and J is TRBJ2-2; 7 nucleotides agree with TRBD1. Germline CDR1 and CDR2: LGHNA and YNFKEQ. The CDR3 has 16 residues. The junction had 5 bases not matched to a gene; V was cut back by 1 base and J by 3 bases. Written as DNA, the CDR3 is TGTGCCAGCAGCCAAGGCGGACAGGAATACACCGGGGAGCTGTTTTTT. Translated: CASSQGGQEYTGELFF.

J is TRBJ2-1 and V is TRBV29-1; 7 nucleotides agree with TRBD2. V gave up 6 bases and J gave up 0 bases; unmatched junction bases: 8. Germline CDR1 is SQVTM and CDR2 is ANQGSEA. The CDR3 runs 15 residues. CDR3 in DNA: TGCAGCGTCCGAGCCAGCGGGGACTCCTACAATGAGCAGTTCTTC. Translation: CSVRASGDSYNEQFF.

This clonotype turned up a few times. The rearrangement joins TRBV5-6 to TRBJ2-3, with D possibly matching TRBD2 (5 bases). V dropped 1 base and J dropped 1 base, with 16 bases sitting between them. This CDR3 contains 17 residues. CDR1 is SGHDT and CDR2 is YYEEEE in the germline V gene. The CDR3 here is CASSLSISGSGTDTQYF. For the CDR3, the DNA is TGTGCCAGCAGCTTGTCTATTTCGGGGTCAGGCACAGATACGCAGTATTTT.

The chain employs TRBV2 and TRBJ2-3, with D perhaps matching TRBD1 (5 bases). Germline values: CDR1 SNHLY, CDR2 FYNNEI. The germline V and J ends were trimmed by 7 bases and 5 bases, with 16 bases remaining between them. The CDR3 runs 14 residues. CDR3 DNA: TGTGCCAGCACCATGGGGCAGGGCGGAGATACGCAGTATTTT. It translates to CASTMGQGGDTQYF.

This clonotype was counted between two and nine times. The CDR3 loop reads CASSMDGPRTQYF. In DNA, the CDR3 is TGTGCCAGTAGTATGGATGGACCTCGGACCCAGTACTTC. This rearrangement joins TRBV19 to TRBJ2-5; D not resolved. The CDR3 is made up of 13 amino acids. Germline V gene sequence: CDR1 LNHDA, CDR2 SQIVND (reference sequence). Trimming pared 3 bases from V and 7 bases from J, leaving 12 bases between.

This clonotype was detected many times. The chain links TRBV20-1 to TRBJ1-5; the match to TRBD1 covers 10 bases. The CDR3 has 13 amino acids. The trim removed 4 bases at V and 4 bases at J, leaving 1 base unmatched. From germline, CDR1 is DFQATT and CDR2 SNEGSKA (reference sequence). This CDR3 reads CSAMGQGNQPQHF. CDR3 bases: TGCAGTGCTATGGGACAGGGGAATCAGCCCCAGCATTTT.

The rearrangement joins TRBV6-2 or TRBV6-3 to TRBJ1-5; weak D call: TRBD1 (6 bases). Trimming stripped 10 bases from V and 7 bases from J, with 23 bases between. There are 15 residues in the CDR3. Germline V gene sequence: CDR1 MNHEY, CDR2 SVGEGT. CDR3 region: CATMGALNRGQPQHF. The CDR3 bases are TGTGCCACCATGGGGGCGTTGAACCGGGGCCAGCCCCAGCATTTT.

This clonotype was seen at least ten times. The chain uses TRBV9 and TRBJ2-3; perhaps TRBD1 as D (5 bases). The CDR3 extends over 14 amino acids. Germline loops: CDR1 SGDLS, CDR2 YYNGEE. Trimming shortened V by 4 bases and J by 0 bases, and 9 bases separated the two germline ends. The CDR3 sequence is CASSLRQSTDTQYF. The CDR3 bases are TGTGCCAGCAGCCTACGACAGAGCACAGATACGCAGTATTTT.

The sample holds many counts of this clonotype. Here the CDR3 reads CASSPVAGGEETQYF. CDR3 nucleotide sequence: TGCGCCAGCAGCCCCGTGGCCGGGGGGGAAGAGACCCAGTACTTC. The chain couples TRBV5-1 to TRBJ2-5; 8 nucleotides agree with TRBD2. Germline CDR1 SGHRS, CDR2 YFSETQ. Trimming took 4 bases from V and 3 from J; bases not matched to a gene: 8. The CDR3 extends over 15 amino acids.

The V and J genes are TRBV6-5 and TRBJ1-2, with D perhaps TRBD1 (6 bases). The CDR3 runs to 14 residues. V was clipped by 3 bases and J by 0 bases, with 8 bases between them. CDR1 MNHEY and CDR2 SVGAGI come from the germline V gene. This chain's CDR3 is CASSYTGTNYGYTF. The CDR3 DNA reads as TGTGCCAGCAGTTATACAGGGACTAACTATGGCTACACCTTC.

This clonotype showed up just a few times. The genes are TRBV18 and TRBJ2-7; 12 bases match TRBD2. CDR3 length equals 15 residues. Germline values: CDR1 KGHSH, CDR2 LQKENI. The V segment lost 6 bases and the J segment 2 bases; nucleotides outside the gene matches: 5. CDR3 nucleotides: TGTGCCAGCTCTCCGACTAGCGGGGGAACCTACGAGCAGTACTTC. Amino acid sequence: CASSPTSGGTYEQYF.

The gene calls are TRBV6-2 or TRBV6-3 and TRBJ2-7; no clear D gene. This CDR3 comprises 12 residues. Germline values: CDR1 MNHEY, CDR2 SVGEGT. Trimming shortened V by 2 bases and J by 6 bases, and 8 bases separated the two germline ends. The CDR3 region is CASSYPPPEQYF. CDR3 DNA: TGTGCCAGCAGTTACCCCCCCCCCGAGCAGTACTTC.

This clonotype was recorded a few times. The chain carries TRBV5-1 and TRBJ2-5, with 12 bases lining up with TRBD1. Germline CDR1 reads SGHRS; CDR2 reads YFSETQ. This CDR3 has 15 amino acids. V was pared by 4 bases and J by 2 bases, with 3 bases of the junction left unmatched. CDR3 nucleotides: TGCGCCAGCAGCGGGACAGGGGGCGAACAAGAGACCCAGTACTTC. Translated: CASSGTGGEQETQYF.

This clonotype was seen a handful of times. The chain combines TRBV11-1 with TRBJ2-1; TRBD1 matches at 9 bases. Germline CDR1 is SGHAT and CDR2 is FQDESV (reference sequence). Trimming removed 6 bases from V and 10 bases from J; junction bases left unmatched: 7. CDR3 size: 13 residues. The CDR3 sequence: CASSGGQGREQFF. The CDR3 DNA follows: TGTGCCAGCAGTGGGGGACAGGGTCGGGAGCAGTTCTTC.